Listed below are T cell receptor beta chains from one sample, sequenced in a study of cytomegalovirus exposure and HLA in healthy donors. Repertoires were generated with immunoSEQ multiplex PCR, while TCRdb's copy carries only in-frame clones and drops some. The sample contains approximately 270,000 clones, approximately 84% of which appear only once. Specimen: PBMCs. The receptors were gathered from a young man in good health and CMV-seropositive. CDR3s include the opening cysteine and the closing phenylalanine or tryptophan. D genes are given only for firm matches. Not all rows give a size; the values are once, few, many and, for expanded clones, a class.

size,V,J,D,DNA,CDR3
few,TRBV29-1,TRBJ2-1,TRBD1,TGCAGCGCCGGGACAGGGGGTAGAGGTGAGCAGTTCTTC,CSAGTGGRGEQFF
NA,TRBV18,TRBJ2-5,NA,TGTGCCAGCTCACCACCGGGTGGGGAGACCCAGTACTTC,CASSPPGGETQYF
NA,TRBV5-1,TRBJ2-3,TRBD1,TGCGCCAGCAGCCGAGGCCGGGACAGAAGCACAGATACGCAGTATTTT,CASSRGRDRSTDTQYF
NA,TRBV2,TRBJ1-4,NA,TGTGCCAGCAGTTCCTCAGGGAGAAAACTGTTTTTT,CASSSSGRKLFF
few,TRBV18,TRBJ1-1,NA,TGTGCCAGCTCAGATTTCGGTCAGGCGAACACTGAAGCTTTCTTT,CASSDFGQANTEAFF
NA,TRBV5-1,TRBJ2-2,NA,TGCGCCAGCAGCTTGGCTCTCGGGGAGCTGTTTTTT,CASSLALGELFF
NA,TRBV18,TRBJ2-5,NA,TGTGCCAGCTCACCACAGAGAGGAGGAGAGACCCAGTACTTC,CASSPQRGGETQYF
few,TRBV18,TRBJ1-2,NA,TGTGCCAGCTCACCAAGGGGAGGCTATGGCTACACCTTC,CASSPRGGYGYTF
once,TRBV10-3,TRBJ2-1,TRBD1,TGTGCCACCGAAGGACAGGGTTCCTACAATGAGCAGTTCTTC,CATEGQGSYNEQFF
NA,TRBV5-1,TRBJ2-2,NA,TGCGCCAGCAGCCGATCCCGGGCGGCAGACAACACCGGGGAGCTGTTTTTT,CASSRSRAADNTGELFF
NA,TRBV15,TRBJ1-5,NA,TGTGCCACCAGCAGAGATTTGGGGGCCAGTCAGCCCCAGCATTTT,CATSRDLGASQPQHF
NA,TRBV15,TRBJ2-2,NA,TGTGCCACCAGCAGCCCCTCGGGCGGATACACCGGGGAGCTGTTTTTT,CATSSPSGGYTGELFF
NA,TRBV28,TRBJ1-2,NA,TGTGCCAGCAGCCTGGGGGCGTATGGCTACACCTTC,CASSLGAYGYTF
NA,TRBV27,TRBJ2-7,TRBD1,TGTGCCAGCAGTTTATATTGGGACAGCCAGTACGAGCAGTACTTC,CASSLYWDSQYEQYF
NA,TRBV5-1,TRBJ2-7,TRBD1,TGCGCCAGCAGTTTTTTCTCGGGACAGGGGAGCGAGCAGTACTTC,CASSFFSGQGSEQYF
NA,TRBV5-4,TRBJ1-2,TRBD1,TGTGCCAGCAGCCCAGGGGGCCCTAACTATGGCTACACCTTC,CASSPGGPNYGYTF
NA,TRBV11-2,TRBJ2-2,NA,TGTGCCAGCAGCTTAGGGTTGGACACCGGGGAGCTGTTTTTT,CASSLGLDTGELFF
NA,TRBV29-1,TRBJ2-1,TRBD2,TGCAGCGTTGAAACTAGCGGGAGAGGTAGGAATGAGCAGTTCTTC,CSVETSGRGRNEQFF
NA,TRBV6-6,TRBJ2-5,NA,TGTGCCAGCAGTTACTCGAACATCCAAGAGACCCAGTACTTC,CASSYSNIQETQYF
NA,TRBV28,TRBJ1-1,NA,TGTGCCAGCAGTTCTACAGTGTGGACTGAAGCTTTCTTT,CASSSTVWTEAFF
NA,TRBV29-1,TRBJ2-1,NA,TGCAGCGTTGGTACGTGGGGCAATGAGCAGTTCTTC,CSVGTWGNEQFF
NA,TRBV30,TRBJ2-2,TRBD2,TGTGCCTGGGCGAGCGGGGGCAGGACCGGGGAGCTGTTTTTT,CAWASGGRTGELFF
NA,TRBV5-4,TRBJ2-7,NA,TGTGCCAGCAGCCCCCGAGAGGGAACATCCTACGAGCAGTACTTC,CASSPREGTSYEQYF
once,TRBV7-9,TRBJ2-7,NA,TGTGCCAGCAGCTTAGCCGGCAGGGACCACGAGCAGTACTTC,CASSLAGRDHEQYF
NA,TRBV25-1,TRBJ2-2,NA,TGTGCCAGCAGTGAATTAGTACAGAACACCGGGGAGCTGTTTTTT,CASSELVQNTGELFF
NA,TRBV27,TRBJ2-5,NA,TGTGCCAGCAGTCCCCAACCTTGGCTGGAGACCCAGTACTTC,CASSPQPWLETQYF
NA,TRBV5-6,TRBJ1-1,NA,TGTGCCAGCAGCTGGGCCGGCGGGTACACTGAAGCTTTCTTT,CASSWAGGYTEAFF
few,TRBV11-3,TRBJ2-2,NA,TGTGCCAGCAGCCAGGGTTATCTGGGGACCGGGGAGCTGTTTTTT,CASSQGYLGTGELFF
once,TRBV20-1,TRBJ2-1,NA,TGCAGTGCTCGAGGATCGGGTGAGCAGTTCTTC,CSARGSGEQFF
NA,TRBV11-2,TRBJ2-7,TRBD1,TGTGCCAGCAGCTTAGATCGGACAGGGGTCAGCGAGCAGTACTTC,CASSLDRTGVSEQYF
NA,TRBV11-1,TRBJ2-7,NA,TGTGCCAGCAGCGCAAAACAGGGAAACCCCTACGAGCAGTACTTC,CASSAKQGNPYEQYF
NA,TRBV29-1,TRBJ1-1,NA,TGCAGCGTACTAGGACAGCCCAGCAGAGACACTGAAGCTTTCTTT,CSVLGQPSRDTEAFF
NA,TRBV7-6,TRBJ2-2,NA,TGTGCCAGCAGCTTAGCTGTCAGGCAAAACACCGGGGAGCTGTTTTTT,CASSLAVRQNTGELFF
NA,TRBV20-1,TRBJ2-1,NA,TGCAGTGCTAGAGATCGTGTGGGGCAGTTCTTC,CSARDRVGQFF
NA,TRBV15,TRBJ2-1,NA,TGTGCCACCTCAGGGGTTTGGGAGACAACTGAGCAGTTCTTC,CATSGVWETTEQFF